A selection of T cell receptor beta chains follows, all from one sample in a study of CD8+CD57+ T cells in acquired aplastic anemia. TCRdb redid the calling of the reads with MiXCR, one entry per CDR3 protein. This table holds some 140,000 distinct CDR3 sequences, over 50% found once. The sample was sorted CD4+, CD8+, or CD8+CD57+ T cells (not recorded which) from PBMCs. The source of these receptors is a human donor with aplastic anemia. Each CDR3 is given with its conserved first and last residue. A D gene is named only where the DNA matches it firmly. Rows give clone size only sometimes, using once, few, many, or a class for an expanded clone.

length: 15
size: few
J: TRBJ1-4
V: TRBV6-1
D: NA
DNA: TGTGCCAGCAGCGACGAAGGGCAAACTAATGAAAAACTGTTTTTT
CDR3: CASSDEGQTNEKLFF

length: 16
size: few
J: TRBJ2-6
V: TRBV3-1
D: NA
DNA: TGTGCCAGCAGCCTTCTGGAGGGAACTGGGGCCAACGTCCTGACTTTC
CDR3: CASSLLEGTGANVLTF

length: 13
size: once
J: TRBJ1-4
V: TRBV29-1
D: NA
DNA: TGCAGCGTTCGAGAGTCAGCTAATGAAAAACTGTTTTTT
CDR3: CSVRESANEKLFF

length: 16
size: few
J: TRBJ2-3
V: TRBV18
D: NA
DNA: TGTGCCAGCTCACCAAGGGACTTCACTATTACAGATACGCAGTATTTT
CDR3: CASSPRDFTITDTQYF

length: 14
size: many
J: TRBJ2-1
V: TRBV7-9
D: NA
DNA: TGTGCCAGCAGTGGTATCGCCCCAGGCAATGAGCAGTTCTTC
CDR3: CASSGIAPGNEQFF

length: 13
size: many
J: TRBJ2-1
V: TRBV19
D: TRBD1
DNA: TGTGCCAGTAGTATCGGGGCAGGGGGTGAGCAGTTCTTC
CDR3: CASSIGAGGEQFF

length: 15
size: NA
J: TRBJ2-1
V: TRBV9
D: NA
DNA: TGTGCCAGCAGCGTAGCGGAGGGCGCGTACAATGAGCAGTTCTTC
CDR3: CASSVAEGAYNEQFF

length: 13
size: NA
J: TRBJ2-5
V: TRBV7-9
D: NA
DNA: TGTGCCAGCAGCTTAGTCTGGGAAGAGACCCAGTACTTC
CDR3: CASSLVWEETQYF

length: 14
size: few
J: TRBJ2-1
V: TRBV7-7
D: NA
DNA: TGTGCTAGCAGCTCTGGACTAAACTACAATGAGCAGTTCTTC
CDR3: CASSSGLNYNEQFF

length: 14
size: NA
J: TRBJ2-1
V: TRBV29-1
D: NA
DNA: TGCAGCGTTGAAGCGAGGGTTGGGTACAATGAGCAGTTCTTC
CDR3: CSVEARVGYNEQFF

length: 8
size: once
J: TRBJ1-1
V: TRBV10-1
D: NA
DNA: TGCGCCAGGCCCCCGCCTTTCTTT
CDR3: CARPPPFF

length: 9
size: many
J: TRBJ1-2
V: TRBV20-1
D: NA
DNA: TGCAGTGCTAACTATGGCTACACCTTC
CDR3: CSANYGYTF

length: 15
size: NA
J: TRBJ1-5
V: TRBV5-1
D: TRBD1
DNA: TGCGCCAGCAGCTTGGCGGGACAGGGAAGTCAGCCCCAGCATTTT
CDR3: CASSLAGQGSQPQHF

length: 16
size: NA
J: TRBJ2-1
V: TRBV6-1
D: TRBD2
DNA: TGTGCCAGCAGTACCGACGGGACTAGCGGGTACAATGAGCAGTTCTTC
CDR3: CASSTDGTSGYNEQFF

length: 17
size: NA
J: TRBJ2-1
V: TRBV24-1
D: NA
DNA: TGTGCCACCAGTGCGCCTAGACCCGGGGGAGACCACAATGAGCAGTTCTTC
CDR3: CATSAPRPGGDHNEQFF

length: 12
size: NA
J: TRBJ2-1
V: TRBV2
D: NA
DNA: TGTGCCAGCAAACGAATAGGTAATGAGCAGTTCTTC
CDR3: CASKRIGNEQFF

length: 13
size: NA
J: TRBJ1-2
V: TRBV2
D: TRBD1
DNA: TGTGCCAGCAGCGGGGACAGGGTATCTGGCTACACCTTC
CDR3: CASSGDRVSGYTF

length: 14
size: NA
J: TRBJ1-6
V: TRBV7-3
D: NA
DNA: TGTGCCAGCAGCCCCCGGGGTACCGATTCACCCCTCCACTTT
CDR3: CASSPRGTDSPLHF

length: 17
size: once
J: TRBJ1-1
V: TRBV20-1
D: NA
DNA: TGCAGTGCTAGAGATCGACACGGGAGGGCGAGGGCCACTGAGACTTTCTTT
CDR3: CSARDRHGRARATETFF

length: 15
size: once
J: TRBJ1-2
V: TRBV4-1
D: NA
DNA: TGCGCCAGCAGCCAAGAACAGAACTTTAACTATGGCTACACCTTC
CDR3: CASSQEQNFNYGYTF

length: 17
size: many
J: TRBJ1-3
V: TRBV11-2
D: NA
DNA: TGTGCCAGCAGCCCTACTGCAGACCGGTACTCTGGAAACACCATATATTTT
CDR3: CASSPTADRYSGNTIYF

length: 16
size: few
J: TRBJ1-5
V: TRBV6-1
D: NA
DNA: TGTGCCAGCAGTGATCTAAGGCGTCAACCCAATCAGCCCCAGCATTTT
CDR3: CASSDLRRQPNQPQHF

length: 15
size: NA
J: TRBJ2-3
V: TRBV11-2
D: TRBD1
DNA: TGTGCCAGCAGCAAAGGACAGGGGTACACAGATACGCAGTATTTT
CDR3: CASSKGQGYTDTQYF